This TCR beta chain was sequenced during a study of T cells of healthy individuals. This clonotype was detected many times. There are 12 residues in the CDR3. CDR1 is LGHNA, CDR2 YSLEER, per germline. The germline V and J ends were trimmed by 4 bases and 3 bases, with 7 bases remaining between them. TCRdb used MiXCR to reprocess the 5' RACE reads, holding one entry per CDR3 protein. This table holds 85,000 to 100,000 distinct CDR3 sequences, about 16% found once. The rearrangement joins TRBV4-3 to TRBJ2-7; D gene ambiguous. The sequence derives from a human donor in good health. The CDR3 is CASSPPDYEQYF. The CDR3 DNA reads as TGCGCCAGCAGCCCCCCCGACTACGAGCAGTACTTC.